A single sample is the source of the 13 T cell receptor beta chains below, sequenced in a study of cytomegalovirus exposure and HLA in healthy donors. Sequencing used immunoSEQ multiplex PCR; TCRdb keeps in-frame clones, though not all of them. The data show 250,000 to 300,000 clones, with 65% to 90% seen just once and more than 0.8% held by the top ten. Sequenced: PBMCs. These receptors all stem from a woman between 18 and 30 years old in good health and CMV-seronegative.

This clone was detected once. V is TRBV5-1 and J is TRBJ1-1, with 10 positions matching TRBD1. The V and J ends lost 4 bases and 3 bases, in that order; junction bases with no gene match: 3. Germline assignment: CDR1 SGHRS and CDR2 YFSETQ. The CDR3 is 14 amino acids. CDR3 DNA sequence: TGCGCCAGCAGCCCGGGGACAGGGGACACTGAAGCTTTCTTT. Translating it yields CASSPGTGDTEAFF.

The rearrangement links TRBV5-1 to TRBJ2-1; TRBD2 matches 10 bases. This CDR3 comprises 16 residues. The J segment lost 6 bases and the V segment lost 0 bases, leaving 6 bases of the junction unmatched. The germline gives CDR1 SGHRS, CDR2 YFSETQ. The CDR3 protein is CASSLAKGTSVNEQFF. In DNA, the CDR3 is TGCGCCAGCAGCTTGGCCAAGGGGACTAGCGTCAATGAGCAGTTCTTC. The whole variable domain, filled in from reference TRBV5-1 and TRBJ2-1, reads KAGVTQTPRYLIKTRGQQVTLSCSPISGHRSVSWYQQTPGQGLQFLFEYFSETQRNKGNFPGRFSGRQFSNSRSEMNVSTLELGDSALYLCASSLAKGTSVNEQFFGPGTRLTVL.

The chain is built from TRBV7-9 and TRBJ2-7; 7 positions agree with TRBD1. In germline, CDR1 is SEHNR, CDR2 FQNEAQ (reference sequence). Trimming took 0 bases from V and 0 from J; bases not matched to a gene: 5. The CDR3 totals 16 residues. CDR3: CASSLALRGHSYEQYF. CDR3 bases: TGTGCCAGCAGCTTAGCGCTAAGGGGGCACTCCTACGAGCAGTACTTC.

The chain carries TRBV9 and TRBJ2-3; 8 bases match TRBD2. Trimming took 3 bases from V and 0 from J; bases not matched to a gene: 6. CDR3 length: 16 amino acids. Germline lookup yields CDR1 SGDLS and CDR2 YYNGEE. The CDR3 DNA reads TGTGCCAGCAGCGGACAATTAGCGGGAAGCACAGATACGCAGTATTTT. Its protein is CASSGQLAGSTDTQYF.

V and J are TRBV27 and TRBJ1-2; 8 nucleotides agree with TRBD1. The CDR3 covers 13 residues. Germline CDR1 is MNHEY and CDR2 is SMNVEV (reference sequence). V shed 6 bases and J 6 bases; nucleotides not matched to a gene: 6. The CDR3 loop is CASSPDRADGYTF. CDR3 in DNA: TGTGCCAGCAGCCCGGACAGGGCGGATGGCTACACCTTC.

The V gene is TRBV25-1, the J gene TRBJ1-1; possible D gene TRBD1, 5 bases. Germline-derived CDR1 and CDR2 are MGHDK and SYGVNS. V lost 4 bases to trimming and J lost 3 bases, with 6 bases between them. This CDR3 comprises 12 residues. The chain's CDR3 is CASSVGDTEAFF. The DNA for the CDR3 is TGTGCCAGCAGTGTAGGGGACACTGAAGCTTTCTTT.

This chain joins TRBV27 and TRBJ2-1; D remains ambiguous. The V end was cut by 2 bases, the J end by 4 bases, with 9 bases between. Germline loops: CDR1 MNHEY, CDR2 SMNVEV (reference sequence). CDR3 length equals 14 residues. CDR3 in DNA: TGTGCCAGCAGTTTAGAGTCTAGTTACAATGAGCAGTTCTTC. Amino acids: CASSLESSYNEQFF.

V gene TRBV5-1 combines with J gene TRBJ1-4; no reliable D call. The germline V gene has CDR1 SGHRS and CDR2 YFSETQ. V lost 1 base, J lost 6 bases, and 13 bases lay in between. This CDR3 comprises 15 residues. This CDR3 is CASSLMAESDEKLFF. CDR3 in DNA: TGCGCCAGCAGCTTGATGGCGGAAAGTGATGAAAAACTGTTTTTT.

The chain uses TRBV19 and TRBJ2-7, with 10 bases aligning to TRBD1. The CDR3 spans 15 residues. The trim removed 5 bases at V and 5 bases at J, leaving 9 bases unmatched. Germline V gives CDR1 LNHDA, CDR2 SQIVND (reference sequence). CDR3 loop: CASSGPGQGTHEQYF. The CDR3, as DNA: TGTGCCAGTAGTGGACCGGGACAGGGGACCCACGAGCAGTACTTC.

This chain joins TRBV6-1 and TRBJ2-3; 11 bases match TRBD2. With 4 bases clipped from V and 4 bases from J, the junction kept 4 bases outside the gene matches. Germline loops: CDR1 MNHNS, CDR2 SASEGT. The CDR3 totals 15 residues. CDR3 amino acids: CASSGLAGSSDTQYF. The CDR3 DNA reads TGTGCCAGCAGTGGACTAGCGGGATCTTCAGATACGCAGTATTTT.

The CDR3 reads CASSHPLTGGSYEQYF. CDR3 in DNA: TGTGCCAGCAGCCACCCGCTGACAGGGGGTAGTTACGAGCAGTACTTC. The chain employs TRBV6-6 and TRBJ2-7; 9 bases match TRBD1. Per germline, CDR1 MNHNY and CDR2 SVGAGI (reference sequence). CDR3 length: 16 residues. V shed 6 bases, J shed 4 bases, and the junction held 13 bases outside the gene matches.

This chain links TRBV18 with TRBJ2-5; tentatively, D is TRBD2 (6 bases). Germline CDR1 is KGHSH and CDR2 is LQKENI. This CDR3 has 13 residues. Trimming removed 7 bases at V and 5 bases at J, with 14 bases between. The CDR3, as DNA: TGTGCCAGCTTACCCGGGACTCGGGAGACCCAGTACTTC. Its protein product is CASLPGTRETQYF. The entire variable domain, with the rest obtained from reference TRBV18 and TRBJ2-5, is as follows: NAGVMQNPRHLVRRRGQEARLRCSPMKGHSHVYWYRQLPEEGLKFMVYLQKENIIDESGMPKERFSAEFPKEGPSILRIQQVVRGDSAAYFCASLPGTRETQYFGPGTRLLVL.

J is TRBJ2-5 and V is TRBV28; 10 bases line up with TRBD2. Germline V gene lookup returns CDR1 MDHEN and CDR2 SYDVKM. The CDR3 is 14 amino acids. With V trimmed by 5 bases and J by 1 base, 1 base remained unmatched. DNA of the CDR3: TGTGCCAGCAGTCCTAGCGGGGGCCAAGAGACCCAGTACTTC. Encoded protein: CASSPSGGQETQYF.